The 15 T cell receptor beta chains reported below all come from one sample, sequenced in a study of response to subunit inactivated influenza vaccine. MiXCR, run by TCRdb on the RT-PCR reads, gives a single entry per CDR3 protein. The sample lists hundreds of thousands of distinct CDR3 sequences, roughly 22% occurring once. Sequenced here: PBMCs from blood, sampled approximately 20 months after vaccination. The receptors here all came from a man between 50 and 69 years old who received an inactivated influenza vaccine.

This clonotype was recorded many times. The V and J genes are TRBV7-9 and TRBJ2-5, with D possibly matching TRBD2 (5 bases). Trimming removed 5 bases from V and 5 bases from J, with 12 bases in between. The CDR3 sequence is 13 residues long. CDR1 and CDR2 (germline): SEHNR, FQNEAQ (reference sequence). In DNA form, the CDR3 reads TGTGCCAGCAGCCTCCGGGGTGCGGAGACCCAGTACTTC. Its protein product is CASSLRGAETQYF.

This clonotype was seen only a few times. V usage is TRBV12-3 or TRBV12-4 and J usage is TRBJ1-2; D is undetermined. The germline V and J ends were trimmed by 5 bases and 6 bases, with 10 bases remaining between them. The CDR3 contains 12 residues. Here the CDR3 DNA reads TGTGCCAGCAGTCCCCCCGTGGATGGCTACACCTTC. Translating it yields CASSPPVDGYTF.

This clonotype came up many times. The rearrangement links TRBV27 to TRBJ1-1, with 10 bases matching TRBD1. The V segment lost 7 bases and the J segment 0 bases; nucleotides outside the gene matches: 8. This CDR3 is 16 amino acids long. CDR1 is MNHEY, CDR2 SMNVEV, per germline (reference sequence). The CDR3 protein is CASNSGTGVLNTEAFF. Written as DNA, the CDR3 is TGTGCCAGCAACTCCGGGACAGGGGTGTTGAACACTGAAGCTTTCTTT.

This chain uses TRBV29-1 with TRBJ2-5; D not resolved. This CDR3 has 14 amino acids. V was shortened by 3 bases and J by 4 bases, with 15 bases between the two germline ends. CDR1 is SQVTM and CDR2 is ANQGSEA in the germline V gene. Written as DNA, the CDR3 is TGCAGCGTTGATAAAAGGCTAGTTATAGAGACCCAGTACTTC. This encodes CSVDKRLVIETQYF.

This clonotype came up a few times. The J gene is TRBJ1-5, the V gene TRBV12-3 or TRBV12-4; D gene unclear. The V end lost 6 bases, the J end lost 6 bases, and 15 bases lay between the germline ends. CDR3 length: 14 amino acids. CDR3 DNA sequence: TGTGCCAGCAGCCAGGAGGGTTCGCTTCAGCCCCAGCATTTT. Its translation: CASSQEGSLQPQHF.

The chain is built from TRBV12-3 or TRBV12-4 and TRBJ2-4; D could derive from TRBD1 or TRBD2 (5 bases each). The length of the CDR3 is 15 residues. Trimming pared 5 bases from V and 3 bases from J, leaving 14 bases between. For the CDR3, the DNA is TGTGCCAGCAGTCAGGTGGGGGTAGGCAAAAACATTCAGTACTTC. Translated: CASSQVGVGKNIQYF.

This clonotype has only a few counts. The V gene is TRBV4-3, the J gene TRBJ2-3; the D gene is possibly TRBD2 (6 bases). The CDR3 is 17 residues long. Trimming shortened V by 1 base and J by 5 bases, and 19 bases separated the two germline ends. The germline V gene encodes CDR1 LGHNA and CDR2 YSLEER. CDR3 in DNA: TGCGCCAGCAGCCAAGGCCGGAACCGGGACTGGGTAGATACGCAGTATTTT. Translated, it gives CASSQGRNRDWVDTQYF.

This clonotype was seen a few times. This sequence joins TRBV20-1 and TRBJ2-2; D perhaps matches TRBD2 (6 bases). Trimming left V 3 bases short and J 6 bases short, with 14 bases between. The germline CDR1 and CDR2 sequences are DFQATT and SNEGSKA (reference sequence). This CDR3 has 14 amino acids. Here the CDR3 DNA reads TGCAGTGCTAGGCACTTGGGCGGGGCCGGGGAGCTGTTTTTT. Its protein product is CSARHLGGAGELFF.

This chain joins TRBV6-5 and TRBJ2-7; TRBD2 agrees at 8 bases. The CDR3 sequence is 15 residues long. Per germline, CDR1 MNHEY and CDR2 SVGAGI. J lost 0 bases, V lost 7 bases, and 8 bases had no gene match. The CDR3 protein is CASISLAENSYEQYF. Here the CDR3 DNA reads TGTGCCAGCATTTCACTAGCGGAGAACTCCTACGAGCAGTACTTC.

This clonotype was observed a few times. The gene calls are TRBV10-3 and TRBJ2-5, with 10 bases aligning to TRBD1. The CDR3 runs 15 residues. With 4 bases clipped from V and 2 bases from J, the junction kept 4 bases outside the gene matches. Germline-derived CDR1 and CDR2 are ENHRY and SYGVKD. In nucleotides, the CDR3 is TGTGCCATCAGTGCCGGGACAGGGGTACAAGAGACCCAGTACTTC. This gives the protein CAISAGTGVQETQYF.

This clonotype was seen a handful of times. Here the CDR3 DNA reads TGTGCCAGCAGTATGGGATTTTATAGCAATCAGCCCCAGCATTTT. Amino acid sequence: CASSMGFYSNQPQHF. This rearrangement joins TRBV12-3 or TRBV12-4 to TRBJ1-5; D is ambiguous. This CDR3 region has 15 residues. Between the trimmed V and J ends, which lost 5 bases and 0 bases, there was a span of 11 bases.

The chain couples TRBV5-1 to TRBJ1-2, with TRBD1 matching over 8 bases. Germline V CDR1 and CDR2: SGHRS, YFSETQ. The CDR3 has 16 residues. The junction had 9 bases not matched to a gene; V was cut back by 3 bases and J by 2 bases. The CDR3 region is CASSSLPTGANYGYTF. The CDR3 DNA follows: TGCGCCAGCAGCTCCCTCCCGACAGGGGCCAACTATGGCTACACCTTC.

The gene calls are TRBV10-3 and TRBJ1-1; 7 bases align to TRBD1. The CDR3 has 15 amino acids. The J segment lost 3 bases and the V segment lost 0 bases, leaving 4 bases of the junction unmatched. The germline V gene has CDR1 ENHRY and CDR2 SYGVKD. CDR3: CAISESGQGDTEAFF. CDR3 DNA sequence: TGTGCCATCAGTGAGTCGGGGCAGGGGGACACTGAAGCTTTCTTT.

This clonotype was observed at least ten times. This chain joins TRBV10-3 and TRBJ1-1, with TRBD1 as a possible D gene (6 bases). The ends were cut back, 8 bases at V and 5 bases at J, with 18 bases in the middle. Germline assignment: CDR1 ENHRY and CDR2 SYGVKD. The CDR3 extends over 14 amino acids. The DNA of the CDR3 is TGTGCCATCCGAAGGCAGGGGCAGAGAACTGAAGCTTTCTTT. Translated: CAIRRQGQRTEAFF.

This clonotype was picked up a small number of times. V is TRBV4-1 and J is TRBJ2-3; the D is unclear. The CDR3 contains 14 residues. V gave up 4 bases and J gave up 0 bases, with 8 bases separating them. The germline V gene encodes CDR1 MGHRA and CDR2 YSYEKL. CDR3 nucleotides: TGCGCCAGCAGCCTCGTCCTGAGCACAGATACGCAGTATTTT. Translated: CASSLVLSTDTQYF.